A single sample gave rise to the 20 T cell receptor beta chains below, sequenced in a study of OX40 agonist ivuxolimab in advanced cancers. Measured with immunoSEQ multiplex PCR; TCRdb has only the in-frame clones, and not every one. The sample carries tens of thousands of clones, 91% recorded once. The source material was CD4+ or CD8+ T cells sorted from blood, sampled in a trial of the OX40 agonist ivuxolimab. These receptors all stem from an adult with an advanced solid tumor such as melanoma, head and neck, liver or kidney cancer.

The chain links TRBV10-3 to TRBJ2-3, with D unclear. CDR3 size: 16 residues. V lost 4 bases to trimming and J lost 5 bases, with 19 bases between them. Germline-derived CDR1 and CDR2 are ENHRY and SYGVKD. The CDR3 DNA reads as TGTGCCATCAGTGCAAGCCCTGGAACAGATGTAGATACGCAGTATTTT. Amino acid sequence: CAISASPGTDVDTQYF.

V and J are TRBV5-4 and TRBJ2-3; D perhaps matches TRBD1 (5 bases). Trimming shortened V by 8 bases and J by 0 bases, and 16 bases separated the two germline ends. This CDR3 has 15 residues. In germline, CDR1 is SGHNT, CDR2 YYREEE (reference sequence). The CDR3 is CASSSMTESTDTQYF. DNA of the CDR3: TGTGCCAGTTCCTCGATGACAGAGAGCACAGATACGCAGTATTTT.

This clone appeared a single time. CDR3 nucleotide sequence: TGCAGCGTTGAATCGCCAGGGGATACGCAGTATTTT. It is translated as CSVESPGDTQYF. V gene TRBV29-1 combines with J gene TRBJ2-3; D might be TRBD1 (5 bases). V lost 2 bases and J lost 6, with 9 bases in between. Per germline, CDR1 SQVTM and CDR2 ANQGSEA. This CDR3 has 12 residues.

This clone came up many times. For the CDR3, the DNA is TGCGCCAGCAGTAGTGACCCCAATGAGCAGTTCTTC. It codes for CASSSDPNEQFF. V and J are TRBV10-1 and TRBJ2-1, with D unresolved. The V gene lost 5 bases and the J gene lost 6 bases, with 8 bases spanning the gap. The germline gives CDR1 WNHNN, CDR2 SYGVQD (reference sequence). The CDR3 sequence is 12 residues long.

The genes are TRBV18 and TRBJ2-5; D is perhaps TRBD1 or TRBD2 (5 bases each). There are 16 residues in the CDR3. V shed 4 bases and J shed 2 bases, with 17 bases lying between them. The germline V gene encodes CDR1 KGHSH and CDR2 LQKENI. The CDR3 sequence is CASSLGRGVGQETQYF. The DNA of the CDR3 is TGTGCCAGCTCACTGGGAAGAGGGGTTGGGCAAGAGACCCAGTACTTC.

This clone has a single count. V and J are TRBV11-2 and TRBJ1-1; 9 positions match TRBD1. Germline V CDR1 and CDR2: SGHAT, FQNNGV. Trimming cost V 5 bases and J 0 bases; bases outside gene matches: 1. The CDR3 has 14 residues. The CDR3 is CASSRDRVNTEAFF. In DNA, the CDR3 is TGTGCCAGCAGCCGGGACAGGGTGAACACTGAAGCTTTCTTT.

As to this clone: Additional DNA sequences in this sample encode the identical CDR3. This chain links TRBV28 with TRBJ2-7; D remains unclear. V was shortened by 5 bases and J by 1 base, with 9 bases between the two germline ends. The germline V gene has CDR1 MDHEN and CDR2 SYDVKM. The CDR3 totals 13 residues. CDR3 sequence: CASSPGGSYEQYF. Written as DNA, the CDR3 is TGTGCCAGCAGTCCCGGTGGGTCCTACGAGCAGTACTTC.

This chain connects TRBV7-9 to TRBJ1-2, with unresolved D. The V end lost 4 bases, the J end lost 3 bases, and 15 bases lay between the germline ends. CDR3 length: 15 residues. Germline loops: CDR1 SEHNR, CDR2 FQNEAQ (reference sequence). CDR3 in DNA: TGTGCCAGCAGCTCCGGGCCCCAGGTGGACTATGGCTACACCTTC. Amino acid sequence: CASSSGPQVDYGYTF. Complete variable domain (other parts from reference TRBV7-9 and TRBJ1-2): DTGVSQNPRHKITKRGQNVTFRCDPISEHNRLYWYRQTLGQGPEFLTYFQNEAQLEKSRLLSDRFSAERPKGSFSTLEIQRTEQGDSAMYLCASSSGPQVDYGYTFGSGTRLTVV.

The chain is built from TRBV7-9 and TRBJ2-3; 10 bases line up with TRBD1. This CDR3 contains 16 residues. Trimming removed 2 bases from V and 3 bases from J; junction bases left unmatched: 5. Germline-derived CDR1 and CDR2 are SEHNR and FQNEAQ (reference sequence). Here the CDR3 DNA reads TGTGCCAGCAGCTTAACGGGGACAGGGGCGACAGATACGCAGTATTTT. Its protein product is CASSLTGTGATDTQYF.

The rearrangement uses TRBV6-5 and TRBJ2-7, with 9 bases that match TRBD2. Germline lookup yields CDR1 MNHEY and CDR2 SVGAGI. V was clipped by 0 bases and J by 4 bases; unmatched bases: 4. The CDR3 length is 15 residues. CDR3 sequence reads: CASSYSTSGTYEQYF. The CDR3 coding sequence is TGTGCCAGCAGTTACTCGACTAGCGGCACTTACGAGCAGTACTTC.

The chain uses TRBV29-1 and TRBJ2-7; D uncertain. Germline V lookup: CDR1 SQVTM, CDR2 ANQGSEA. Trimming shortened V by 1 base and J by 2 bases, and 12 bases separated the two germline ends. The CDR3 consists of 14 residues. The CDR3 sequence is CSVEGTLGTYEQYF. Written as DNA, the CDR3 is TGCAGCGTTGAAGGTACTCTAGGGACCTACGAGCAGTACTTC.

The chain uses TRBV18 and TRBJ2-5, with a possible D match to TRBD1 (6 bases). This CDR3 spans 17 amino acids. Germline loops: CDR1 KGHSH, CDR2 LQKENI. Trimming left V 6 bases short and J 1 base short, with 21 bases between. CDR3 DNA sequence: TGTGCCAGCTCCCCCCCAATCGGGGAAGGGGGCCAAGAGACCCAGTACTTC. It translates to CASSPPIGEGGQETQYF.

The gene calls are TRBV30 and TRBJ1-1; no clear D. CDR1 and CDR2 from the germline V gene are GTSNPN and SVGIG (reference sequence). The CDR3 totals 16 residues. V lost 3 bases and J 4 bases, leaving 21 bases between the germline ends. The DNA of the CDR3 is TGTGCCTGGAGCCGAGATGGAACGTTGGCTGGCACTGAAGCTTTCTTT. Protein: CAWSRDGTLAGTEAFF. Variable domain in full (rest from reference TRBV30 and TRBJ1-1): SQTIHQWPATLVQPVGSPLSLECTVEGTSNPNLYWYRQAAGRGLQLLFYSVGIGQISSEVPQNLSASRPQDRQFILSSKKLLLSDSGFYLCAWSRDGTLAGTEAFFGQGTRLTVV.

The chain joins TRBV18 to TRBJ2-3, with 9 bases matching TRBD1. V gave up 6 bases and J gave up 4 bases; unmatched junction bases: 8. The CDR3 loop spans 15 amino acids. The germline V gene encodes CDR1 KGHSH and CDR2 LQKENI. Here the CDR3 reads CASSSGTGTSDTQYF. The CDR3 DNA reads as TGTGCCAGCTCGTCCGGGACAGGGACGTCAGATACGCAGTATTTT.

CDR3 sequence: CASSVRRPTNNEQFF. The CDR3 DNA sequence: TGTGCCAGCAGTGTAAGGAGACCGACTAACAATGAGCAGTTCTTC. The chain carries TRBV2 and TRBJ2-1, with a possible D match to TRBD2 (5 bases). Trimming cost V 4 bases and J 5 bases, with 15 bases left between them. The CDR3 consists of 15 residues. Germline-derived CDR1 and CDR2 are SNHLY and FYNNEI.

The chain employs TRBV28 and TRBJ2-7; D remains ambiguous. The germline V gene has CDR1 MDHEN and CDR2 SYDVKM. Trimming removed 2 bases from V and 2 bases from J, with 10 bases in between. The CDR3 is 14 residues long. For the CDR3, the DNA is TGTGCCAGCAGTTTAGCTGGGGTGGCCTACGAGCAGTACTTC. Protein sequence: CASSLAGVAYEQYF. The complete variable domain, with remaining parts taken from reference TRBV28 and TRBJ2-7, reads DVKVTQSSRYLVKRTGEKVFLECVQDMDHENMFWYRQDPGLGLRLIYFSYDVKMKEKGDIPEGYSVSREKKERFSLILESASTNQTSMYLCASSLAGVAYEQYFGPGTRLTVT.

This clone was counted a single time. The chain couples TRBV9 to TRBJ2-1; 9 bases line up with TRBD1. The CDR3 spans 14 residues. Germline trimming cut 0 bases from V and 9 bases from J; bases unmatched to any gene: 4. Germline assignment: CDR1 SGDLS and CDR2 YYNGEE. The CDR3 coding sequence is TGTGCCAGCAGCGTAGACAGGGGGCGAGGTGAGCAGTTCTTC. Its protein product is CASSVDRGRGEQFF.

The rearrangement links TRBV6-1 to TRBJ2-6, with D unclear. The V gene's germline CDR1 is MNHNS and CDR2 SASEGT. The CDR3 has 18 residues. Trimming stripped 0 bases from V and 6 bases from J, with 18 bases between. CDR3 sequence reads: CASSEAFVGQFSANVLTF. CDR3 sequence (DNA): TGTGCCAGCAGTGAAGCTTTCGTAGGTCAATTCTCGGCCAACGTCCTGACTTTC.

This rearrangement joins TRBV4-2 to TRBJ2-7; 13 positions agree with TRBD2. The CDR3 runs 18 residues. The V gene's germline CDR1 is LGHNA and CDR2 YNFKEQ. The V segment lost 0 bases and the J segment 1 base; nucleotides outside the gene matches: 6. CDR3: CASSQETSGRILSYEQYF. The CDR3 DNA sequence: TGTGCCAGCAGCCAAGAGACTAGCGGGAGGATTTTATCCTACGAGCAGTACTTC.

This clone was seen a single time. The conserved phenylalanine or tryptophan normally closing the CDR3 is absent here, so this likely arose from a read error. The V gene is TRBV9, the J gene TRBJ2-7, with 8 bases lining up with TRBD2. The CDR3 is 15 amino acids. Germline lookup yields CDR1 SGDLS and CDR2 YYNGEE. Trimming removed 3 bases from V and 5 bases from J; junction bases left unmatched: 10. As DNA, the CDR3 is TGTGCCAGCAGCGCGGGTAGCGGGATTTCTAACGAGCAGTACCTC. This sequence encodes CASSAGSGISNEQYL.